One sample yielded the 19 T cell receptor beta chains listed below, sequenced in a study of T-cell reconstitution after alpha-beta-depleted transplantation in children. Library preparation (for TCRbeta) was performed with unique molecular identifiers. MiXCR was run by TCRdb on the PCR reads, yielding one entry per CDR3 protein. The sample shows about 980,000 distinct CDR3 sequences, about 30% of them seen only once. This specimen consisted of PBMCs, mostly from graft donor cells, obtained 360 days after TCRalphabeta/CD19-depleted stem cell transplant. These receptors originate from a boy younger than two who had a stem cell transplant for SCID, so the T cells may come from the graft donor.

This clonotype was counted a single time. The CDR3 DNA reads TGCAGTGCTAGAGATCAAGTGGGAAGGGAAGCTTTCTTT. Its translation: CSARDQVGREAFF. The chain combines TRBV20-1 with TRBJ1-1, with D unclear. V was cut by 0 bases and J by 8 bases, with 13 bases left in between. Germline CDR1 reads DFQATT; CDR2 reads SNEGSKA (reference sequence). This CDR3 has 13 residues.

V is TRBV18 and J is TRBJ1-5, with D uncertain. CDR3 length: 13 amino acids. Trimming took off 2 bases at V and 4 bases at J, with 6 bases between the two ends. In germline, CDR1 is KGHSH, CDR2 LQKENI. This CDR3 reads CASSPTLNQPQHF. The CDR3 nucleotides read TGTGCCAGCTCACCAACCCTAAATCAGCCCCAGCATTTT.

CDR3 amino acids: CSAPGTGGPREQFF. The CDR3 DNA follows: TGCAGTGCACCCGGGACTGGGGGCCCCCGTGAGCAGTTCTTC. V gene TRBV20-1 combines with J gene TRBJ2-1; D is tentatively TRBD1 or TRBD2 (6 bases each). The CDR3 covers 14 residues. Trimming shortened V by 6 bases and J by 9 bases, and 21 bases separated the two germline ends. Germline V gene sequence: CDR1 DFQATT, CDR2 SNEGSKA (reference sequence).

This sequence joins TRBV20-1 and TRBJ2-2; 7 bases fit TRBD1. The CDR3 has 15 residues. V trimming: 5 bases; J trimming: 2 bases; junction bases outside the gene matches: 8. Germline assignment: CDR1 DFQATT and CDR2 SNEGSKA (reference sequence). The CDR3, as DNA: TGCAGTGCTCCCCCAGGGGGTTTTAACACCGGGGAGCTGTTTTTT. Protein sequence: CSAPPGGFNTGELFF.

The chain links TRBV4-1 to TRBJ2-2; D is uncertain. The germline V and J ends were trimmed by 6 bases and 6 bases, with 11 bases remaining between them. CDR1 is MGHRA and CDR2 is YSYEKL in the germline V gene. The CDR3 totals 13 residues. The CDR3 DNA reads TGCGCCAGCAGTCCCCCGTCCCCCGGGGAGCTGTTTTTT. It codes for CASSPPSPGELFF.

This clonotype was detected a few times. The chain couples TRBV7-2 to TRBJ1-1, with 7 bases aligning to TRBD1. In germline, CDR1 is SGHTA, CDR2 FQGNSA. The CDR3 runs 13 residues. V gave up 6 bases and J gave up 4 bases; unmatched junction bases: 5. The CDR3 reads CASRYRQGTEAFF. The CDR3 nucleotides read TGTGCCAGCAGATACAGACAGGGCACTGAAGCTTTCTTT.

Only a few counts were recorded for this clonotype. The CDR3 spells CSAREGSTAAPNYEQYF. CDR3 sequence (DNA): TGCAGTGCTAGAGAGGGGTCAACAGCGGCGCCAAACTACGAGCAGTACTTC. The chain links TRBV20-1 to TRBJ2-7; tentatively, D is TRBD2 (5 bases). The germline V and J ends were trimmed by 0 bases and 3 bases, with 21 bases remaining between them. This CDR3 has 17 residues. Germline-derived CDR1 and CDR2 are DFQATT and SNEGSKA (reference sequence).

This clonotype has just a few counts. The chain recombines TRBV7-8 with TRBJ2-3; 8 bases agree with TRBD2. The CDR3 covers 15 residues. Germline loops: CDR1 SGHVS, CDR2 FQNEAQ. The trim removed 4 bases at V and 3 bases at J, leaving 6 bases unmatched. CDR3 in amino acids: CASSYYGGATDTQYF. The CDR3 DNA reads as TGTGCCAGCAGCTATTACGGGGGGGCTACAGATACGCAGTATTTT.

Worth noting for this clonotype: At one end the junction does not follow the germline gene, possibly because of a read error. This chain joins TRBV2 and TRBJ2-5; D is uncertain. The germline gives CDR1 SNHLY, CDR2 FYNNEI. CDR3 length: 9 residues. The CDR3 spells CASSALSQF. The CDR3 DNA reads TGTGCCAGCAGTGCCCTTTCCCAGTTC.

This rearrangement joins TRBV6-2 or TRBV6-3 to TRBJ1-2; 7 bases fit TRBD1. V was pared by 6 bases and J by 4 bases, with 11 bases of the junction left unmatched. The CDR3 contains 15 residues. Germline loops: CDR1 MNHEY, CDR2 SVGEGT. This CDR3 is CASRPDRAGSYGYTF. CDR3 DNA sequence: TGTGCCAGCAGACCAGACAGGGCTGGAAGCTATGGCTACACCTTC.

V is TRBV7-9 and J is TRBJ2-5; the D gene could be TRBD1 or TRBD2 (6 bases each). Germline assignment: CDR1 SEHNR and CDR2 FQNEAQ (reference sequence). V was shortened by 5 bases and J by 2 bases, with 15 bases between the two germline ends. The CDR3 covers 15 residues. The CDR3, as DNA: TGTGCCAGCAGCGATGGGCGAGGGGGGCAAGAGACCCAGTACTTC. This translates into CASSDGRGGQETQYF.

The chain couples TRBV12-5 to TRBJ1-1; no firm D call. Germline-derived CDR1 and CDR2 are LGHNT and FRNRAP. This CDR3 spans 15 amino acids. With 1 base removed from V and 5 bases from J, the gap between germline ends came to 14 bases. The CDR3 DNA reads TGTGCTAGTGGTTTGGGACCGGACCTAGGTACTGAAGCTTTCTTT. This codes for CASGLGPDLGTEAFF.

The chain uses TRBV19 and TRBJ2-7; a weak D match, TRBD1 (5 bases). Between the trimmed V and J ends, which lost 3 bases and 2 bases, there was a span of 14 bases. Germline-derived CDR1 and CDR2 are LNHDA and SQIVND (reference sequence). This CDR3 region has 15 residues. The CDR3 protein is CASSMIPQGTYEQYF. The DNA of the CDR3 is TGTGCCAGTAGTATGATCCCGCAGGGAACCTACGAGCAGTACTTC.

J is TRBJ2-5 and V is TRBV15; no firm D call. V was trimmed by 0 bases and J by 5 bases, leaving 13 bases between them. The CDR3 contains 15 residues. Germline V gene data show CDR1 as LNHNV and CDR2 as YYDKDF (reference sequence). CDR3 loop: CATSRDPPGPETQYF. The CDR3 DNA follows: TGTGCCACCAGCAGAGATCCCCCCGGTCCCGAGACCCAGTACTTC. Full variable domain (remainder filled in from reference TRBV15 and TRBJ2-5): DAMVIQNPRYQVTQFGKPVTLSCSQTLNHNVMYWYQQKSSQAPKLLFHYYDKDFNNEADTPDNFQSRRPNTSFCFLDIRSPGLGDTAMYLCATSRDPPGPETQYFGPGTRLLVL.

This chain connects TRBV6-5 to TRBJ1-4; TRBD1 might be the D (5 bases). Germline CDR1 and CDR2: MNHEY and SVGAGI. Trimming shortened V by 6 bases and J by 11 bases, and 13 bases separated the two germline ends. The CDR3 is 12 residues long. The CDR3 loop reads CASSRAGDKLFF. The CDR3 nucleotides read TGTGCCAGCAGCCGAGCGGGGGACAAACTGTTTTTT.

This clonotype showed up just a few times. The chain couples TRBV29-1 to TRBJ2-2; D is tentatively TRBD1 or TRBD2 (6 bases each). The CDR3 has 18 residues. Trimming left V 7 bases short and J 0 bases short, with 24 bases between. The germline CDR1 and CDR2 sequences are SQVTM and ANQGSEA. In DNA form, the CDR3 reads TGCAGCGCAATGCGGGACATCTTCGATGGTTCGAACACCGGGGAGCTGTTTTTT. As protein: CSAMRDIFDGSNTGELFF.

This clonotype turned up a few times. This chain links TRBV12-3 or TRBV12-4 with TRBJ2-1; 9 bases map to TRBD2. V shed 3 bases and J 1 base; nucleotides not matched to a gene: 10. The CDR3 sequence is 18 residues long. The CDR3 coding sequence is TGTGCCAGCAGTTTCCCCGTTAGCGGGGGAGGGTCCTACAATGAGCAGTTCTTC. Translated, it gives CASSFPVSGGGSYNEQFF.

This clonotype was seen more than once but under ten times. The gene calls are TRBV5-5 and TRBJ1-1, with D possibly matching TRBD1 (6 bases). The CDR3 consists of 15 residues. With 0 bases removed from V and 5 bases from J, the gap between germline ends came to 14 bases. Germline loops: CDR1 SGHKS, CDR2 YYEKEE (reference sequence). CDR3 protein: CASSLVGRGTTEAFF. The CDR3 DNA follows: TGTGCCAGCAGCTTGGTCGGCAGGGGTACGACTGAAGCTTTCTTT.

This sequence joins TRBV5-1 and TRBJ2-3; no firm D call. There are 13 residues in the CDR3. Germline assignment: CDR1 SGHRS and CDR2 YFSETQ. V was shortened by 4 bases and J by 4 bases, with 10 bases between the two germline ends. The CDR3 coding sequence is TGCGCCAGCAGCCCCCCGGTATCAGATACGCAGTATTTT. Protein product: CASSPPVSDTQYF.